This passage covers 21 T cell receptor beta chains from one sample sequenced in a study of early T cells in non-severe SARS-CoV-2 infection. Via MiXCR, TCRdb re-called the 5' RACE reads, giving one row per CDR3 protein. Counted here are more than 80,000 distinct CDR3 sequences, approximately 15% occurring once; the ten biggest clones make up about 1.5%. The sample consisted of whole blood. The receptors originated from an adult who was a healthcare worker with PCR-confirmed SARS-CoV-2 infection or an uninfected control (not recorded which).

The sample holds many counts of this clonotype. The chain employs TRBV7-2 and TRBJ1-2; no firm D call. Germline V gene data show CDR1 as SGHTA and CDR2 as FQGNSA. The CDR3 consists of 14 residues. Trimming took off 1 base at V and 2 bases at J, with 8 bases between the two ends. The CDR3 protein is CASSLVGGNYGYTF. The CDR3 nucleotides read TGTGCCAGCAGCTTAGTCGGCGGCAACTATGGCTACACCTTC.

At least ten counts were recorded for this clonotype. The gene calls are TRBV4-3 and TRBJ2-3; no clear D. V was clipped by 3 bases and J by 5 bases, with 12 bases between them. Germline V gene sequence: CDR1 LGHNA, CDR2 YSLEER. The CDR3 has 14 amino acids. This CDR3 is CASSQGAGEDTQYF. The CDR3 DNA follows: TGCGCCAGCAGCCAGGGCGCTGGAGAAGATACGCAGTATTTT.

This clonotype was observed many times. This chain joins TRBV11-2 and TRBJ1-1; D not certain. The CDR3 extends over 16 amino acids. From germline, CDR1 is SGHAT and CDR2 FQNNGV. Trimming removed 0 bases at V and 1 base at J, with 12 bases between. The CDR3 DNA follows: TGTGCCAGCAGCTTAGAGTATGGGAGGCGGAACACTGAAGCTTTCTTT. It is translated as CASSLEYGRRNTEAFF.

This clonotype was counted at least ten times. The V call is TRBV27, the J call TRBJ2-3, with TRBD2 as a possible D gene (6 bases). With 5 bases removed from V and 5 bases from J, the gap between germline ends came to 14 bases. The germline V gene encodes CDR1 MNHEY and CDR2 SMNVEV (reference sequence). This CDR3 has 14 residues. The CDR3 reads CASSPQTRGDTQYF. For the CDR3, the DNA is TGTGCCAGCAGTCCTCAGACTAGGGGAGATACGCAGTATTTT.

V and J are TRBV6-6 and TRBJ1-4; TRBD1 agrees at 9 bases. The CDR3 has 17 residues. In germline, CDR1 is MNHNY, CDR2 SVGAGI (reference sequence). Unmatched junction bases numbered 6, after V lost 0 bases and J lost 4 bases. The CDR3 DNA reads TGTGCCAGCAGTTACTCGAGTATGGGACAGGGTAATGAAAAACTGTTTTTT. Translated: CASSYSSMGQGNEKLFF.

CDR3 region: CASSLQGAPTGELFF. The CDR3 DNA follows: TGTGCCAGCAGCTTACAGGGGGCTCCCACCGGGGAGCTGTTTTTT. V is TRBV11-2 and J is TRBJ2-2; 8 bases match TRBD1. The V segment lost 2 bases and the J segment 4 bases; nucleotides outside the gene matches: 3. Germline V gives CDR1 SGHAT, CDR2 FQNNGV. There are 15 residues in the CDR3.

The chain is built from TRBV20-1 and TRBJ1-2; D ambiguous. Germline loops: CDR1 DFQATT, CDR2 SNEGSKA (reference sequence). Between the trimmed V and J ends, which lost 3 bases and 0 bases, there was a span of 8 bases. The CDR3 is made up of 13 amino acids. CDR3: CSARATPNYGYTF. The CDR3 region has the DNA TGCAGTGCTAGGGCAACGCCTAACTATGGCTACACCTTC.

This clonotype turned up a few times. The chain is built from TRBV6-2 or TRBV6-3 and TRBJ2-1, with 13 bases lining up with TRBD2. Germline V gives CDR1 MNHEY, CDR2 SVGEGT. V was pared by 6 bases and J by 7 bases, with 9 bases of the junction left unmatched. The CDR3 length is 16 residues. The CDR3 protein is CASRDLLAGGQNEQFF. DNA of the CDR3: TGTGCCAGCAGAGACCTACTAGCGGGGGGGCAAAATGAGCAGTTCTTC.

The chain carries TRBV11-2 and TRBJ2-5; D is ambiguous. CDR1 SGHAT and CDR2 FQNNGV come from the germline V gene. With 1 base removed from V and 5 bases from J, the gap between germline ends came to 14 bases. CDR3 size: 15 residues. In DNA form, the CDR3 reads TGTGCCAGCAGCTTAGTGGCCCGGGTCCGGGAGACCCAGTACTTC. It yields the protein CASSLVARVRETQYF.

The CDR3: CATSRRTGGEKLFF. The CDR3 DNA reads TGTGCCACCAGCAGACGGACAGGAGGAGAAAAACTGTTTTTT. The chain carries TRBV15 and TRBJ1-4; 7 bases line up with TRBD1. The V and J ends lost 2 bases and 8 bases, in that order; junction bases with no gene match: 5. CDR3 size: 14 residues. CDR1 LNHNV and CDR2 YYDKDF come from the germline V gene (reference sequence). The full variable domain, in which reference TRBV15 and TRBJ1-4 provide the parts outside the CDR3, is DAMVIQNPRYQVTQFGKPVTLSCSQTLNHNVMYWYQQKSSQAPKLLFHYYDKDFNNEADTPDNFQSRRPNTSFCFLDIRSPGLGDTAMYLCATSRRTGGEKLFFGSGTQLSVL.

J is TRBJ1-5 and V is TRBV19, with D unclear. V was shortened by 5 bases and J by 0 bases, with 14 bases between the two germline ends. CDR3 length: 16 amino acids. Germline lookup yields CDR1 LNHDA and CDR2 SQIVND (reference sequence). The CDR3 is CASSSLGVSSNQPQHF. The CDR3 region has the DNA TGTGCCAGTAGTTCGCTTGGGGTGAGTAGCAATCAGCCCCAGCATTTT.

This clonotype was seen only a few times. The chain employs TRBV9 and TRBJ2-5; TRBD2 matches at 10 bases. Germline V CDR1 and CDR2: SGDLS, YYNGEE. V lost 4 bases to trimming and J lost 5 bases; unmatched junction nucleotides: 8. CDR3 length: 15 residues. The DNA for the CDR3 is TGTGCCAGCAGCCCCGGACTAGCGGCTCTTGAGACCCAGTACTTC. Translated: CASSPGLAALETQYF.

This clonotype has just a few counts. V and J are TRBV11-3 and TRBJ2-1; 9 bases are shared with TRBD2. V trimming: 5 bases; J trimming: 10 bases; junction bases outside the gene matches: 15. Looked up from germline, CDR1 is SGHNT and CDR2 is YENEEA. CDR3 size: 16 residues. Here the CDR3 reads CASSNRTSAGGGEQFF. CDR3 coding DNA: TGTGCCAGCAGCAACCGGACTAGCGCGGGAGGCGGAGAGCAGTTCTTC.

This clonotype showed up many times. The DNA for the CDR3 is TGTGCCAGCAGTTACGGGCAAGCGGGGTTACAAGAGACCCAGTACTTC. It is translated as CASSYGQAGLQETQYF. The chain links TRBV6-2 or TRBV6-3 to TRBJ2-5, with 7 bases lining up with TRBD2. The CDR3 runs to 16 residues. Per germline, CDR1 MNHEY and CDR2 SVGEGT. V trimming: 2 bases; J trimming: 2 bases; junction bases outside the gene matches: 8.

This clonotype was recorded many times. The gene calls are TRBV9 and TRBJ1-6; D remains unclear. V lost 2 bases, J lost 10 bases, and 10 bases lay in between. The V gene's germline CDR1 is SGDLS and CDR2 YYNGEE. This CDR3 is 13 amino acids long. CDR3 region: CASSVKESSPLHF. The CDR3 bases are TGTGCCAGCAGCGTTAAGGAGAGCTCACCCCTCCACTTT.

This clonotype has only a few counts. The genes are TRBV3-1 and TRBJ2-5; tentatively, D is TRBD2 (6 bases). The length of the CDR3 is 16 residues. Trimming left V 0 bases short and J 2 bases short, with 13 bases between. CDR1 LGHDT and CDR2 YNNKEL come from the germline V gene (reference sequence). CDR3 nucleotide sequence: TGTGCCAGCAGCCAAGATCCCCCCCTAGCGCAAGAGACCCAGTACTTC. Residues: CASSQDPPLAQETQYF.

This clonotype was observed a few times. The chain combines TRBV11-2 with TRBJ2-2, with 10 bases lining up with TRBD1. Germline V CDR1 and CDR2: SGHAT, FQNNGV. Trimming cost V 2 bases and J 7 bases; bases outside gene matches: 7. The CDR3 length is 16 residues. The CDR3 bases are TGTGCCAGCAGCTTAAAGCTGGGACAGGGGAGCGGGGAGCTGTTTTTT. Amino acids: CASSLKLGQGSGELFF. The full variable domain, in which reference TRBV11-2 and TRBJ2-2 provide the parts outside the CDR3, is EAGVAQSPRYKIIEKRQSVAFWCNPISGHATLYWYQQILGQGPKLLIQFQNNGVVDDSQLPKDRFSAERLKGVDSTLKIQPAKLEDSAVYLCASSLKLGQGSGELFFGEGSRLTVL.

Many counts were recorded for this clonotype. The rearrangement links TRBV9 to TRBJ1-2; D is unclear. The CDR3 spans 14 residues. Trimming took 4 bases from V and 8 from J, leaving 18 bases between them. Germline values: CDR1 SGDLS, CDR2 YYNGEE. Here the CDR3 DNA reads TGTGCCAGCAGCCCATCTGACGTAGTAGGGGGCTACACCTTC. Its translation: CASSPSDVVGGYTF. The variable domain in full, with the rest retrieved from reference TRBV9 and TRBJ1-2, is DSGVTQTPKHLITATGQRVTLRCSPRSGDLSVYWYQQSLDQGLQFLIQYYNGEERAKGNILERFSAQQFPDLHSELNLSSLELGDSALYFCASSPSDVVGGYTFGSGTRLTVV.

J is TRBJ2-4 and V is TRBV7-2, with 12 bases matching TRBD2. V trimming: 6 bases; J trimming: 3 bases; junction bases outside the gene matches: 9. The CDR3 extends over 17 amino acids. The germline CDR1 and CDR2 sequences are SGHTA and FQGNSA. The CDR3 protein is CASSASGGALGKNIQYF. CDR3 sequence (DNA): TGTGCCAGCAGTGCTAGCGGGGGGGCCTTAGGCAAAAACATTCAGTACTTC.

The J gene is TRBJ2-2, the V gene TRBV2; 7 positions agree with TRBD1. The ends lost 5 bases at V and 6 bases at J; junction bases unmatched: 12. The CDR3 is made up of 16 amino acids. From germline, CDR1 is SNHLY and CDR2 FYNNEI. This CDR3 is CASSYRGSVGAGELFF. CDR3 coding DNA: TGTGCCAGCAGTTACAGGGGATCTGTAGGAGCCGGGGAGCTGTTTTTT.

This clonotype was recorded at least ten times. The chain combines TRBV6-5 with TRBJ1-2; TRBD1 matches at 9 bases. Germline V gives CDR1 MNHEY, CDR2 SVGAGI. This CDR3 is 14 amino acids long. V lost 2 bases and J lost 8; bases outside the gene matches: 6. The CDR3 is CASSYGGTGRGYTF. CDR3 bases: TGTGCCAGCAGTTACGGGGGGACAGGGAGAGGCTACACCTTC.